The sequence of this T cell receptor (beta chain) was determined in a study of blood T cell repertoires in COVID-19. Study details: The analysed material was cDNA or gDNA that came from T cells, B-cell-depleted T cells, or PBMCs.

Germline V gives CDR1 KGHSH, CDR2 LQKENI. This CDR3 has 16 residues. After removal of 3 bases from V and 3 bases from J, the junction contained 10 bases not matched to a gene. The data were produced by immunoSEQ multiplex PCR, yet TCRdb's version contains in-frame clones alone and is incomplete. The sample has some 65,000 clones; 74% are singletons. The sequence came from a woman aged 80 or over with acute or convalescent COVID-19. The sample consisted of peripheral blood. The V and J genes are TRBV18 and TRBJ1-1; 7 bases match TRBD1. Here the CDR3 reads CASSPGMAGGHTEAFF. CDR3 bases: TGTGCCAGCTCACCGGGGATGGCAGGGGGACACACTGAAGCTTTCTTT.